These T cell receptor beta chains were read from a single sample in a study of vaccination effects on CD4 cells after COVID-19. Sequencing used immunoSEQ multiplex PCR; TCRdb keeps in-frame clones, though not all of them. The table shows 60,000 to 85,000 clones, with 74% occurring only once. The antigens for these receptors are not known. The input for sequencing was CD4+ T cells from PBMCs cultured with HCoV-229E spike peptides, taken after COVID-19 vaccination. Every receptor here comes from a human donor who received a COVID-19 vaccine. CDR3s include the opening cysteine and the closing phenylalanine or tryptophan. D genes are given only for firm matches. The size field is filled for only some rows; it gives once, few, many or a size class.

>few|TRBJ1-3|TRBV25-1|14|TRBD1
TGTGCCAGCAGTGTAGGGGGCCCTGGAAACACCATATATTTT
CASSVGGPGNTIYF
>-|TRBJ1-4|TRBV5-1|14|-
TGCGCCAGCAGCCCTAGACATCTAGGGGAAAAACTGTTTTTT
CASSPRHLGEKLFF
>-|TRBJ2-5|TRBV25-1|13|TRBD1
TGTGCCAGCAAAAGGACAGGAGAAGAGACCCAGTACTTC
CASKRTGEETQYF
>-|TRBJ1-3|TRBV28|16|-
TGTGCCAGCAGTTACGGACGGGGGGCGAGGGGAAACACCATATATTTT
CASSYGRGARGNTIYF
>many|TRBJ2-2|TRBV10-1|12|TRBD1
TGCGCCAGCAGAGGACAGGCCGGGGAGCTGTTTTTT
CASRGQAGELFF
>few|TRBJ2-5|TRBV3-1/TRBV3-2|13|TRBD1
TGTGCCAGCAGCCGGGACAGGGGGGAGACCCAGTACTTC
CASSRDRGETQYF
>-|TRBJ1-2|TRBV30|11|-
TGTGCCGGCGGTCCCACGTTTGGCTACACCTTC
CAGGPTFGYTF
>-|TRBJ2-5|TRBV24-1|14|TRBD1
TGTGCCACCAGTGACTCAGGGGGCGCGGAGACCCAGTACTTC
CATSDSGGAETQYF
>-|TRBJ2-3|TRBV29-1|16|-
TGCAGCGCCCAACCGACAGGAGCCACGCACACAGATACGCAGTATTTT
CSAQPTGATHTDTQYF
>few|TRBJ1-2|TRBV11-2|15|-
TGTGCCAGCAGCTCTGGACGAGTCGGGGGCTATGGCTACACCTTC
CASSSGRVGGYGYTF
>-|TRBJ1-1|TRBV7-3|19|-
TGTGCCAGCAGCTTAACCGGGACGGCGACTTTTGGGAAGAACACTGAAGCTTTCTTT
CASSLTGTATFGKNTEAFF
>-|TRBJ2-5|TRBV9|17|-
TGTGCCAGCAGCCCTCTACCGGGACTTTCGTACCAAGAGACCCAGTACTTC
CASSPLPGLSYQETQYF
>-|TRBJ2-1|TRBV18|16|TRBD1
TGTGCCAGCTTATGGATGTCAGGGGGCGGTGAGAATGAGCAGTTCTTC
CASLWMSGGGENEQFF
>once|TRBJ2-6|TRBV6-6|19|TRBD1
TGTGCCAGCAGCTACCCCCGGGACAGTTCAAGCTCTGGGGCCAACGTCCTGACTTTC
CASSYPRDSSSSGANVLTF
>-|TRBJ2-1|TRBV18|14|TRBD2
TGTGCCAGCTCACCTAGCGGGGGATACAATGAGCAGTTCTTC
CASSPSGGYNEQFF
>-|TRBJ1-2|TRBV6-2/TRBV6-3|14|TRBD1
TGTGCCAGCAGTTCCCCGACAGGGTTTAGGGGCTACACCTTC
CASSSPTGFRGYTF
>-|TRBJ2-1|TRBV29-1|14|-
TGCAGCGCCGAAGGCCAAAGCGCCTACAATGAGCAGTTCTTC
CSAEGQSAYNEQFF
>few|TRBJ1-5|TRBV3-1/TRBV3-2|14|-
TGTGCCAGCAGCCAAGTTCCAGGGGAGCAGCCCCAGCATTTT
CASSQVPGEQPQHF
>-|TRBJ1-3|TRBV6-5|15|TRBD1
TGTGCCAGCAGGGCAAGGACAGGGTCAACGAACACCATATATTTT
CASRARTGSTNTIYF
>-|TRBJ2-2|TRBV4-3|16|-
TGCGCCAGCAGCCAAGAAGGACAGCGGAACACCGGGGAGCTGTTTTTT
CASSQEGQRNTGELFF
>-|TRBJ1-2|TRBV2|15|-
TGTGCCAGCAGTGAAGTGACTGGACGGAACTATGGCTACACCTTC
CASSEVTGRNYGYTF
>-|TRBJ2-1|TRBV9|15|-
TGTGCCAGCAGCGTGGAGACGGCGTCCTACAATGAGCAGTTCTTC
CASSVETASYNEQFF
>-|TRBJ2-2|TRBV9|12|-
TGTGCCAGCAGTCGCCCCACCGGGGAGCTGTTTTTT
CASSRPTGELFF
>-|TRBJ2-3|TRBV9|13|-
TGTGCCAGCAGCGGAGGGATCACAGATACGCAGTATTTT
CASSGGITDTQYF
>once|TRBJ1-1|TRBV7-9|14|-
TGTGCCAGCAGCTTAGATCTAGGGGCAACTGAAGCTTTCTTT
CASSLDLGATEAFF
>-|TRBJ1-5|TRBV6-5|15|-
TGTGCCAGCAGCCGTTCTCTGGGGGACAATCAGCCCCAGCATTTT
CASSRSLGDNQPQHF